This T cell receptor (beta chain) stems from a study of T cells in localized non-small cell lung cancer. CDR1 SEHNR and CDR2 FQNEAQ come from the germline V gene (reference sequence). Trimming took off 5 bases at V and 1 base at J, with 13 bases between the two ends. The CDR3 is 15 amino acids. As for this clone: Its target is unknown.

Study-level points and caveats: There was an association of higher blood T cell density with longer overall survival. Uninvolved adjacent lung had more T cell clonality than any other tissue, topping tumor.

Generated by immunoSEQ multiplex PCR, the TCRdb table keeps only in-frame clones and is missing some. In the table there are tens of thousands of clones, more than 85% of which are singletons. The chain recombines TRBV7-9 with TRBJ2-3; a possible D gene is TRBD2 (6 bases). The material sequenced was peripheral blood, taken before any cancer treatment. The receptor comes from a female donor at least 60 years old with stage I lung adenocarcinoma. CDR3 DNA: TGTGCCAGCAGCCGCGGGGAGCTGGGCACAGATACGCAGTATTTT. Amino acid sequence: CASSRGELGTDTQYF.